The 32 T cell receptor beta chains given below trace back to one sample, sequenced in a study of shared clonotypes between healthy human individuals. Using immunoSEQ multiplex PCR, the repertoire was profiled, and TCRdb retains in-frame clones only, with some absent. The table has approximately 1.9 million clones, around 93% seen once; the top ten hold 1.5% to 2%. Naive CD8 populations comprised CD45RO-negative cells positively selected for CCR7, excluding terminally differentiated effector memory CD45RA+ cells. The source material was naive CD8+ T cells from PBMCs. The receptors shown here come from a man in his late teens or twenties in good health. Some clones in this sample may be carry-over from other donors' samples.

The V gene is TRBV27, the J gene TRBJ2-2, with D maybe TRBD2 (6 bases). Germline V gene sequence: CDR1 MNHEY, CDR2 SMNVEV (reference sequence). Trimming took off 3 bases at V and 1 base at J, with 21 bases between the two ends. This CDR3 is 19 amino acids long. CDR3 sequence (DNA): TGTGCCAGCAGTTTTCTCGACGGGCGGGGCGCTTTGAACACCGGGGAGCTGTTTTTT. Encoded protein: CASSFLDGRGALNTGELFF.

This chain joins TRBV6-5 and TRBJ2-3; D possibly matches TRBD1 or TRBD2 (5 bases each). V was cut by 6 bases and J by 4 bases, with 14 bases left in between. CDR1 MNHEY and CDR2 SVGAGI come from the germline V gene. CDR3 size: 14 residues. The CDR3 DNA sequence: TGTGCCAGCAGCCTCATACTAGGGGCAGATACGCAGTATTTT. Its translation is CASSLILGADTQYF.

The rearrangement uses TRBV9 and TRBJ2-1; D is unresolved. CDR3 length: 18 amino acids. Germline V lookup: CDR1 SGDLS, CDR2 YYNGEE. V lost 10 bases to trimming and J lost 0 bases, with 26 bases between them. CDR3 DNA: TGTGCCCCAACCTGGGCTATTAGCCCCAGAAGCTCCTACAATGAGCAGTTCTTC. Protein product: CAPTWAISPRSSYNEQFF.

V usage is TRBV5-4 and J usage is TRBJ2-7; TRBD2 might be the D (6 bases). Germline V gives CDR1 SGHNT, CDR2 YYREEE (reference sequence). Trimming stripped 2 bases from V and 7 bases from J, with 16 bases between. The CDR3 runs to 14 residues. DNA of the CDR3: TGTGCCAGCAGCTTCGGGACTGCACCAGGGGAGCAGTACTTC. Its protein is CASSFGTAPGEQYF.

The chain's CDR3 is CASSLVGVSDEQYF. The CDR3 coding sequence is TGCGCCAGCAGCTTGGTCGGGGTATCAGACGAGCAGTACTTC. The V gene is TRBV5-1, the J gene TRBJ2-7; perhaps TRBD2 as D (5 bases). The length of the CDR3 is 14 residues. Germline loops: CDR1 SGHRS, CDR2 YFSETQ. The V end was cut by 0 bases, the J end by 5 bases, with 12 bases between.

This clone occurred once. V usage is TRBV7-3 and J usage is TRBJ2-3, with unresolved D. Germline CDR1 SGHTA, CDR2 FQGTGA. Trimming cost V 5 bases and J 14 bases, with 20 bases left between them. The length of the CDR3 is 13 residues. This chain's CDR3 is CASSPRSGQDPYF. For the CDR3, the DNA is TGTGCCAGCAGCCCCAGGTCGGGCCAGGACCCGTATTTT.

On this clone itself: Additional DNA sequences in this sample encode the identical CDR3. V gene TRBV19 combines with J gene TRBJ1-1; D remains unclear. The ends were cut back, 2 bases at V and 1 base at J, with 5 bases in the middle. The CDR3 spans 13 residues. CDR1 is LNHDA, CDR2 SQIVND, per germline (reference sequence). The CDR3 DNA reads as TGTGCCAGTAGTATACTCGGGAACACTGAAGCTTTCTTT. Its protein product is CASSILGNTEAFF.

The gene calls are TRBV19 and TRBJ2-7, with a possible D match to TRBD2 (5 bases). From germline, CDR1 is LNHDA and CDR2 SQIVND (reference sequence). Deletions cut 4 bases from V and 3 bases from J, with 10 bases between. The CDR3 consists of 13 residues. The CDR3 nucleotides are TGTGCCAGTAGTAGAGGGATAAACTACGAGCAGTACTTC. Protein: CASSRGINYEQYF.

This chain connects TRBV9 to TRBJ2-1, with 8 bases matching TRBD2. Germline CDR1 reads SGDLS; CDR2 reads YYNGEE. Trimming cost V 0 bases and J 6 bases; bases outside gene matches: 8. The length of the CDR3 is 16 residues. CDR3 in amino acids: CASSVEGREARNEQFF. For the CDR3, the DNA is TGTGCCAGCAGCGTAGAGGGGCGGGAGGCACGCAATGAGCAGTTCTTC.

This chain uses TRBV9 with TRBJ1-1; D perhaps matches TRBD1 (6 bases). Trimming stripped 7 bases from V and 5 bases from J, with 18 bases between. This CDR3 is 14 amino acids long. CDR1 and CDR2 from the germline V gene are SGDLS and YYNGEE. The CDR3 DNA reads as TGTGCCAGCGCAAGTCGGGGGGCAGGGACTGAAGCTTTCTTT. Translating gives CASASRGAGTEAFF.

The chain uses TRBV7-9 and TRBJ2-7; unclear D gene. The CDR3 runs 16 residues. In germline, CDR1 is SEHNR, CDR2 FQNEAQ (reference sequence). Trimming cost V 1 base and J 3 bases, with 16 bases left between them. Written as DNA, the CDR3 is TGTGCCAGCAGCTTAGGGGGAATTACTCCTTTCTACGAGCAGTACTTC. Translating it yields CASSLGGITPFYEQYF.

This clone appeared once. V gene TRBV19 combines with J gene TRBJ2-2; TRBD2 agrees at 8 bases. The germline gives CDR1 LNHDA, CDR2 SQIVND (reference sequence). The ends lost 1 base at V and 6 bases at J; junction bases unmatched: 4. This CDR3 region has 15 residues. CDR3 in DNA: TGTGCCAGTAGTATAGCCAGCGGGAGCCCCGGGGAGCTGTTTTTT. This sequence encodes CASSIASGSPGELFF.

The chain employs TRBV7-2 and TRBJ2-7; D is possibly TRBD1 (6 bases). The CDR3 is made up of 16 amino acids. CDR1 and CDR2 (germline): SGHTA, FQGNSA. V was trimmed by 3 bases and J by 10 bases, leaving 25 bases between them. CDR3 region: CASSFYGPGVIEEQYF. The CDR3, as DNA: TGTGCCAGCAGCTTTTACGGTCCAGGGGTAATTGAAGAACAGTACTTC.

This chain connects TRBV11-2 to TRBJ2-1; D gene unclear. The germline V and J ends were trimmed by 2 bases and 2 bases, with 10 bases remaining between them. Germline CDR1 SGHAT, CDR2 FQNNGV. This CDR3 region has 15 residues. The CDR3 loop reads CASSLYRAAYNEQFF. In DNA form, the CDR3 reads TGTGCCAGCAGCTTATACCGGGCCGCCTACAATGAGCAGTTCTTC.

In DNA form, the CDR3 reads TGTGCCAGCAGCGTGGCCCCGGGGACAGTGGCGAATGAGCAGTTCTTC. Protein: CASSVAPGTVANEQFF. The chain employs TRBV9 and TRBJ2-1, with 7 bases identical to TRBD1. CDR1 and CDR2 from the germline V gene are SGDLS and YYNGEE. Trimming cost V 2 bases and J 7 bases; bases outside gene matches: 12. The CDR3 spans 16 residues.

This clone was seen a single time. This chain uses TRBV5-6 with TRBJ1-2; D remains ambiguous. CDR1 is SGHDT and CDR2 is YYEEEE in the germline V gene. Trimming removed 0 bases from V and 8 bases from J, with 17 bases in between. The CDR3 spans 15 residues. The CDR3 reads CASSLVDGLMDGYTF. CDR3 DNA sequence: TGTGCCAGCAGCTTGGTGGATGGACTAATGGACGGCTACACCTTC.

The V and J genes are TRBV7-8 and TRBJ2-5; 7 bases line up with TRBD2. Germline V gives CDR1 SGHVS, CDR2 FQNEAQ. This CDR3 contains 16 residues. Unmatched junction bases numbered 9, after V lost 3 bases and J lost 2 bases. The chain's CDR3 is CASSFMLLAAQETQYF. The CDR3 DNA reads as TGTGCCAGCAGCTTCATGCTGCTAGCGGCACAAGAGACCCAGTACTTC.

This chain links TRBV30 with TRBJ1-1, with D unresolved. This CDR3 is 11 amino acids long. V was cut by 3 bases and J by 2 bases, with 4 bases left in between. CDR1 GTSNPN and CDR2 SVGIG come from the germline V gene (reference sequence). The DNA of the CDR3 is TGTGCCTGGAGGCACAACACTGAAGCTTTCTTT. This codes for CAWRHNTEAFF.

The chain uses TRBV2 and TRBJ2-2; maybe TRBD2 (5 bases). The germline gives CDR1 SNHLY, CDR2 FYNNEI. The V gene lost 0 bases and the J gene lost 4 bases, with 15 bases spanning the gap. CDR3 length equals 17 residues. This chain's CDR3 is CASSEALPGWGTGELFF. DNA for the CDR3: TGTGCCAGCAGTGAAGCGCTTCCGGGATGGGGCACCGGGGAGCTGTTTTTT.

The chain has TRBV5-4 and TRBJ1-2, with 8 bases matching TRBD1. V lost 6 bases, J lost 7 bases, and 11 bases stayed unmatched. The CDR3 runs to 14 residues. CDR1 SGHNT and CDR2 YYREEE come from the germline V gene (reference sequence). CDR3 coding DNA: TGTGCCAGCACCGGAGGACAGGGAATGAGTGGCTACACCTTC. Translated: CASTGGQGMSGYTF.

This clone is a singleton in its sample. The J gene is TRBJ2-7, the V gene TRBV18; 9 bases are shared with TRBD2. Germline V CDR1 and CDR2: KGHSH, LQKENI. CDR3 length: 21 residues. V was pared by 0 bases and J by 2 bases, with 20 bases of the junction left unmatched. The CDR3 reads CASSPPAIEKREVGDPYEQYF. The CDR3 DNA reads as TGTGCCAGCTCACCACCGGCGATTGAGAAGCGGGAGGTGGGGGATCCCTACGAGCAGTACTTC.

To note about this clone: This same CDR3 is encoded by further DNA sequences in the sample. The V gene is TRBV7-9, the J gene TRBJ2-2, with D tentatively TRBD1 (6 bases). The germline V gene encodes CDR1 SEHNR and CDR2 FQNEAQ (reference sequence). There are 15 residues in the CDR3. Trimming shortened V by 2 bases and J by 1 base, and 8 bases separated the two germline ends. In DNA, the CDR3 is TGTGCCAGCAGCTTACCGGACAGGAACACCGGGGAGCTGTTTTTT. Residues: CASSLPDRNTGELFF.

The CDR3 sequence: CASSSPTSSPGELFF. CDR3 DNA: TGTGCCAGCAGCTCCCCGACTAGCAGTCCCGGGGAGCTGTTTTTT. The chain links TRBV13 to TRBJ2-2; 7 nucleotides align to TRBD2. V shed 4 bases, J shed 6 bases, and the junction held 8 bases outside the gene matches. The CDR3 has 15 amino acids. CDR1 is PRHDT and CDR2 is FYEKMQ in the germline V gene (reference sequence). The whole variable domain, filled in from reference TRBV13 and TRBJ2-2, reads AAGVIQSPRHLIKEKRETATLKCYPIPRHDTVYWYQQGPGQDPQFLISFYEKMQSDKGSIPDRFSAQQFSDYHSELNMSSLELGDSALYFCASSSPTSSPGELFFGEGSRLTVL.

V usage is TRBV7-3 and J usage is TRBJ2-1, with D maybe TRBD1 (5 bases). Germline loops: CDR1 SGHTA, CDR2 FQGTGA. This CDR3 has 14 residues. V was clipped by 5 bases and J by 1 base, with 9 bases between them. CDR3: CASSPQGSYNEQFF. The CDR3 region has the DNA TGTGCCAGCAGCCCTCAGGGATCCTACAATGAGCAGTTCTTC.

The CDR3 bases are TGTGCCACCTACGACAACCTAGCGGGGGGGTACAATGAGCAGTTCTTC. Translated: CATYDNLAGGYNEQFF. The V and J genes are TRBV28 and TRBJ2-1; 12 bases agree with TRBD2. The V gene end was trimmed by 10 bases and the J gene end by 4 bases; junction bases not matched to a gene: 11. There are 16 residues in the CDR3. Germline CDR1 MDHEN, CDR2 SYDVKM.

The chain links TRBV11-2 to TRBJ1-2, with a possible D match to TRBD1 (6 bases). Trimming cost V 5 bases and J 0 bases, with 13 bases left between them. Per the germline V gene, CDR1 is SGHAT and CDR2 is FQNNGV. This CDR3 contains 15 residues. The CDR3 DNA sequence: TGTGCCAGCAGCACTCGGGACACTCCTAACTATGGCTACACCTTC. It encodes CASSTRDTPNYGYTF. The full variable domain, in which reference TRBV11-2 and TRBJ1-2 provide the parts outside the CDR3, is EAGVAQSPRYKIIEKRQSVAFWCNPISGHATLYWYQQILGQGPKLLIQFQNNGVVDDSQLPKDRFSAERLKGVDSTLKIQPAKLEDSAVYLCASSTRDTPNYGYTFGSGTRLTVV.

The chain's CDR3 is CASSVGGRSDEQYF. CDR3 DNA: TGTGCCAGCAGCGTAGGCGGGAGATCCGACGAGCAGTACTTC. The chain recombines TRBV9 with TRBJ2-7; TRBD2 matches at 7 bases. V lost 0 bases and J lost 5; bases outside the gene matches: 5. CDR1 and CDR2 (germline): SGDLS, YYNGEE. The CDR3 totals 14 residues.

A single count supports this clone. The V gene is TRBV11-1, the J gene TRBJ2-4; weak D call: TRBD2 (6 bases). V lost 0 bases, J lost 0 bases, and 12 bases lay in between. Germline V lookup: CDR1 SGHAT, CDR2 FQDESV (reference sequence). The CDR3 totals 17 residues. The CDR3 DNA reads TGTGCCAGCAGCTTAGCGCGTGGCGGGACAGCCAAAAACATTCAGTACTTC. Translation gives CASSLARGGTAKNIQYF.

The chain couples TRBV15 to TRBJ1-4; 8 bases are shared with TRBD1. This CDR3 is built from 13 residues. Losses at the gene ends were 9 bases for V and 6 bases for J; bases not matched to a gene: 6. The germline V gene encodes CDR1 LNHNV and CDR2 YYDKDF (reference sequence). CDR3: CATSGGVDEKLFF. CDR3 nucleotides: TGTGCCACATCAGGGGGCGTTGATGAAAAACTGTTTTTT.

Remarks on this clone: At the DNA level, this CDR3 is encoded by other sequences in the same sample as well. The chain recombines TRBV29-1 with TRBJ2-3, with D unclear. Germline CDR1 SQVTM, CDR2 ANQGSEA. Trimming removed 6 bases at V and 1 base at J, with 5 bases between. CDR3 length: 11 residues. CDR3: CSVRGTDTQYF. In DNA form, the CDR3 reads TGCAGCGTAAGAGGCACAGATACGCAGTATTTT.

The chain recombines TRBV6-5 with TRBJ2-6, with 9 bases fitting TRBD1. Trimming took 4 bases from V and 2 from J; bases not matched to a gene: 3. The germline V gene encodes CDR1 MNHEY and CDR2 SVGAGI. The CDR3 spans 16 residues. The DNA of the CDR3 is TGTGCCAGCAGTTCCGGGACAGGGACTGGGGCCAACGTCCTGACTTTC. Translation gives CASSSGTGTGANVLTF.

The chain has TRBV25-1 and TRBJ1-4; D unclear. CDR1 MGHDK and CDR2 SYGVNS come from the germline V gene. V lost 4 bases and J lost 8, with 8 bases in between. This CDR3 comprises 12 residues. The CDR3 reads CASSVSREKLFF. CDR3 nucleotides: TGTGCCAGCAGTGTATCTCGGGAAAAACTGTTTTTT.